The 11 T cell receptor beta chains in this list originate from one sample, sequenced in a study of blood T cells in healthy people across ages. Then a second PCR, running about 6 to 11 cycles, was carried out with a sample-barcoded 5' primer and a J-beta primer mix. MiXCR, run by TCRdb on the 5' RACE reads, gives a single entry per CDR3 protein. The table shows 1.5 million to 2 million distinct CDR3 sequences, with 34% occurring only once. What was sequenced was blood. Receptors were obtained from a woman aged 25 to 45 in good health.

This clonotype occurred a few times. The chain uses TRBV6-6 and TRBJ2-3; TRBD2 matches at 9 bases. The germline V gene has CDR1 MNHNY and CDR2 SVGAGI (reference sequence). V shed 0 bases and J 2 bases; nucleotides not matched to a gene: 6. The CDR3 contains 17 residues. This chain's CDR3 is CASSYSLAGGLTDTQYF. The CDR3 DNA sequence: TGTGCCAGCAGTTACTCTCTTGCGGGGGGGCTCACAGATACGCAGTATTTT.

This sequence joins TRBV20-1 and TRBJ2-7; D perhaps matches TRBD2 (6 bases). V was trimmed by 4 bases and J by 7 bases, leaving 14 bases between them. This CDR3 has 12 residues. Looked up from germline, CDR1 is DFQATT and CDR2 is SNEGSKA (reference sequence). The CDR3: CSATEGLGEQYF. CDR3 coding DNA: TGCAGTGCTACGGAGGGGCTTGGAGAGCAGTACTTC.

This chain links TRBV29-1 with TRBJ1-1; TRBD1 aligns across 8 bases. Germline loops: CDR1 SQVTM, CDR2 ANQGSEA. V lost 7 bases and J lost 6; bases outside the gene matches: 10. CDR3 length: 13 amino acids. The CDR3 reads CSDLGQGLPEAFF. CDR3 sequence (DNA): TGCAGCGACCTCGGACAGGGTTTACCTGAAGCTTTCTTT.

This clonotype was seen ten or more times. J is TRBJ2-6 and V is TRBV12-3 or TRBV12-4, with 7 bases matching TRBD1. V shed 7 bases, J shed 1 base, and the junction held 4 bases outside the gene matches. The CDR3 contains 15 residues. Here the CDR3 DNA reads TGTGCCAGCACTAGACAGGGTTCTGGGGCCAACGTCCTGACTTTC. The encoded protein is CASTRQGSGANVLTF.

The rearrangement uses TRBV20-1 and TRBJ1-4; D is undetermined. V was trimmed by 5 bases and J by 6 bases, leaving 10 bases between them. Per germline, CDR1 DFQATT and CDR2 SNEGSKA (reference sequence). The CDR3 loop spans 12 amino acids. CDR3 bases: TGCAGTGCTCGAAAGGAGTATGAAAAACTGTTTTTT. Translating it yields CSARKEYEKLFF.

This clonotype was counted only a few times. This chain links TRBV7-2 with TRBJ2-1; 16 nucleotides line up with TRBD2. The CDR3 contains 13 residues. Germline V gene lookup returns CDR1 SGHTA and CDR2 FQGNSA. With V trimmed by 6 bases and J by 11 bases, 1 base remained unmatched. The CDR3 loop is CASRGLAGGKQFF. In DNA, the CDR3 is TGTGCCAGCAGGGGACTAGCGGGGGGGAAGCAGTTCTTC.

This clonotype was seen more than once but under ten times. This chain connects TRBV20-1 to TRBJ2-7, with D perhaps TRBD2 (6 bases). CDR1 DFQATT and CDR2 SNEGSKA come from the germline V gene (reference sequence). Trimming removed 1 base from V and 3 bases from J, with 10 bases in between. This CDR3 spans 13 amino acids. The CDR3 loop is CSARGRGNYEQYF. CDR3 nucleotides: TGCAGTGCTAGAGGACGCGGGAACTACGAGCAGTACTTC.

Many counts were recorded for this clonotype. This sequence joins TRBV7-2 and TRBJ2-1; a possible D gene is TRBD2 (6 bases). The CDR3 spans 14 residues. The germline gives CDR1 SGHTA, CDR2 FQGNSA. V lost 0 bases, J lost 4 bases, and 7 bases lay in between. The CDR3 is CASSLARGYNEQFF. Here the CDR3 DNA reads TGTGCCAGCAGCTTAGCCCGGGGGTACAATGAGCAGTTCTTC.

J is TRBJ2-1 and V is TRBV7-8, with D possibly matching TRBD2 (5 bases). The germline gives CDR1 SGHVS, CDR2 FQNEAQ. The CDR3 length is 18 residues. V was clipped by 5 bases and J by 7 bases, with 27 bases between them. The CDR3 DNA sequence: TGTGCCAGCAGCCCAGAAATAACCGGGATCAAATTCACGAATGAGCAGTTCTTC. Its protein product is CASSPEITGIKFTNEQFF.

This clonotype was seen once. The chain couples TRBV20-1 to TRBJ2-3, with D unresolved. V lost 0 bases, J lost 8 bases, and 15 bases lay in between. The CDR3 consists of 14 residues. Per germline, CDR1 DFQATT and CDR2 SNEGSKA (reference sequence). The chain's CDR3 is CSARDPGGPGTQYF. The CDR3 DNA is TGCAGTGCTAGAGACCCCGGCGGCCCGGGTACGCAGTATTTT.

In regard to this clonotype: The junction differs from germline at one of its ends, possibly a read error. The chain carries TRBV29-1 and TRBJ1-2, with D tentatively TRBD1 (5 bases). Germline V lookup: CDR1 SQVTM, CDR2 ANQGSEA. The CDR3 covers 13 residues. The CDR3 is CSVTDSFNYGCTF. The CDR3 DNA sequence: TGCAGCGTTACCGACAGTTTTAACTATGGCTGCACCTTC.